A single sample gave rise to the 15 T cell receptor beta chains below, sequenced in a study of CD8 T cells in ankylosing spondylitis. TCRdb called the 5' RACE reads again in MiXCR, with one record for every CDR3 protein. The sample records about 350,000 distinct CDR3 sequences, around 20% being singletons. The specimen sequenced was blood, either unsorted or a sorted T cell fraction (not recorded which). All receptors derive from a male donor with ankylosing spondylitis or in good health (not recorded which).

With regard to this clonotype: A much larger clonotype is one base distant, so this may be a read error. This sequence joins TRBV7-3 and TRBJ2-3; TRBD1 matches at 7 bases. This CDR3 comprises 17 residues. After removal of 3 bases from V and 3 bases from J, the junction contained 12 bases not matched to a gene. Germline-derived CDR1 and CDR2 are SGHTA and FQGTGA. As DNA, the CDR3 is TGTGCCAGCAGCTTCCTCGCAGGGGGATGGGTGACAGATACGCAGTATTTT. This gives the protein CASSFLAGGWVTDTQYF.

As to this clonotype: At one end, the junction sequence differs from germline, possibly due to a read error. The chain is built from TRBV28 and TRBJ2-6, with a tentative D call TRBD1 (5 bases). This CDR3 comprises 18 residues. The germline V gene has CDR1 MDHEN and CDR2 SYDVKM. The CDR3 region is CARSSWTYSSSGANVLTF. CDR3 bases: TGTGCCCGCAGTTCCTGGACATATTCGAGCTCTGGGGCCAACGTCCTGACTTTC.

The chain employs TRBV7-9 and TRBJ2-5; D is perhaps TRBD1 or TRBD2 (5 bases each). From germline, CDR1 is SEHNR and CDR2 FQNEAQ (reference sequence). The CDR3 covers 13 residues. V lost 5 bases and J lost 5, with 12 bases in between. The CDR3 nucleotides read TGTGCCAGCAGCCCCCGAGGGGATGAGACCCAGTACTTC. Translation gives CASSPRGDETQYF.

This rearrangement joins TRBV12-3 or TRBV12-4 to TRBJ2-7; the match to TRBD1 covers 8 bases. With V trimmed by 5 bases and J by 4 bases, 7 bases remained unmatched. The CDR3 is made up of 14 amino acids. CDR3 in amino acids: CASSRAGTGYEQYF. The CDR3 coding sequence is TGTGCCAGCAGTAGGGCGGGGACAGGTTACGAGCAGTACTTC.

The rearrangement joins TRBV6-1 to TRBJ2-7, with D perhaps matching TRBD1 or TRBD2 (5 bases each). CDR1 is MNHNS, CDR2 SASEGT, per germline. V was shortened by 6 bases and J by 6 bases, with 15 bases between the two germline ends. This CDR3 has 13 residues. CDR3 nucleotide sequence: TGTGCCAGCAGCCCCGGGACCGCCGTCGAGCAGTACTTC. Protein product: CASSPGTAVEQYF.

This clonotype was recorded at least ten times. The chain uses TRBV9 and TRBJ2-7; 9 bases are a match to TRBD1. The J segment lost 2 bases and the V segment lost 2 bases, leaving 2 bases of the junction unmatched. In germline, CDR1 is SGDLS, CDR2 YYNGEE. This CDR3 has 14 residues. CDR3 bases: TGTGCCAGCAGCGTCGGGACAGGGACCTACGAGCAGTACTTC. Its protein is CASSVGTGTYEQYF.

This clonotype was picked up a small number of times. The junction and the germline gene differ at one end; a read error may be behind it. This chain uses TRBV7-9 with TRBJ1-1; D gene ambiguous. This CDR3 has 15 residues. The germline CDR1 and CDR2 sequences are SEHNR and FQNEAQ (reference sequence). This CDR3 reads CASSLDAGSDTEAFF. DNA of the CDR3: TGTGCTAGCAGCTTAGACGCGGGTAGCGACACTGAAGCTTTCTTT.

The chain uses TRBV27 and TRBJ2-5, with no clear D. The CDR3 is 14 residues long. In germline, CDR1 is MNHEY, CDR2 SMNVEV (reference sequence). V shed 2 bases and J shed 2 bases, with 9 bases lying between them. CDR3 coding DNA: TGTGCCAGCAGTTTAGACATGTCACAAGAGACCCAGTACTTC. It specifies CASSLDMSQETQYF.

This clonotype came up a few times. V usage is TRBV28 and J usage is TRBJ2-7, with 7 positions matching TRBD2. Per the germline V gene, CDR1 is MDHEN and CDR2 is SYDVKM. CDR3 length: 14 residues. Trimming cost V 3 bases and J 4 bases; bases outside gene matches: 6. The CDR3 region is CASSFSAGQYEQYF. CDR3 sequence (DNA): TGTGCCAGCAGTTTTTCAGCGGGGCAATACGAGCAGTACTTC.

This clonotype has only a few counts. The chain carries TRBV16 and TRBJ1-5; D is unclear. Germline V gene lookup returns CDR1 KGHSY and CDR2 FQNENV. The CDR3 covers 14 residues. The V gene lost 4 bases and the J gene lost 2 bases, with 9 bases spanning the gap. For the CDR3, the DNA is TGTGCCAGCAGCCCGACGATGGGCAATCAGCCCCAGCATTTT. It is translated as CASSPTMGNQPQHF.

This clonotype was detected a few times. V gene TRBV20-1 combines with J gene TRBJ1-3; maybe TRBD1 (5 bases). Looked up from germline, CDR1 is DFQATT and CDR2 is SNEGSKA (reference sequence). This CDR3 spans 13 amino acids. Trimming removed 1 base at V and 4 bases at J, with 8 bases between. In nucleotides, the CDR3 is TGCAGTGCTAGAGCGGGGCGAGGAAACACCATATATTTT. Its translation: CSARAGRGNTIYF.

This clonotype was detected a few times. The chain recombines TRBV19 with TRBJ2-1, with D perhaps matching TRBD1 or TRBD2 (5 bases each). CDR1 and CDR2 from the germline V gene are LNHDA and SQIVND (reference sequence). Deletions cut 6 bases from V and 8 bases from J, with 17 bases between. The CDR3 spans 14 residues. CDR3 coding DNA: TGTGCCAGTAGCCCCGGGGACGGGGAATATGAGCAGTTCTTC. Its translation is CASSPGDGEYEQFF.

This clonotype was recorded many times. The chain links TRBV11-2 to TRBJ2-7, with a tentative D call TRBD1 (5 bases). With 1 base removed from V and 1 base from J, the gap between germline ends came to 8 bases. The CDR3 is 14 amino acids. CDR1 and CDR2 (germline): SGHAT, FQNNGV. CDR3 residues: CASSLAQGSYEQYF. CDR3 DNA sequence: TGTGCCAGCAGCTTAGCCCAGGGTTCCTACGAGCAGTACTTC. Using reference TRBV11-2 and TRBJ2-7 for the parts outside the CDR3, the full variable domain is EAGVAQSPRYKIIEKRQSVAFWCNPISGHATLYWYQQILGQGPKLLIQFQNNGVVDDSQLPKDRFSAERLKGVDSTLKIQPAKLEDSAVYLCASSLAQGSYEQYFGPGTRLTVT.

This clonotype was picked up one time. The chain joins TRBV10-3 to TRBJ2-5, with D uncertain. V shed 3 bases and J shed 5 bases, with 13 bases lying between them. The CDR3 sequence is 14 residues long. Germline assignment: CDR1 ENHRY and CDR2 SYGVKD. This CDR3 is CAISDSSGRETQYF. For the CDR3, the DNA is TGTGCCATCAGTGACAGCTCCGGGCGGGAGACCCAGTACTTC.

This clonotype was counted only a few times. V and J are TRBV5-1 and TRBJ2-7; TRBD2 matches at 15 bases. Germline V lookup: CDR1 SGHRS, CDR2 YFSETQ. The CDR3 is made up of 15 amino acids. J lost 6 bases, V lost 4 bases, and 5 bases had no gene match. DNA for the CDR3: TGCGCCAGCAGCGTCGGACTAGCGGGAGGGTTCGAGCAGTACTTC. This codes for CASSVGLAGGFEQYF.